The sample holds a few counts of the clone carrying this T cell receptor (beta chain). The CDR3 runs 15 residues. V was cut by 4 bases and J by 0 bases, with 13 bases left in between. Germline-derived CDR1 and CDR2 are SGHNT and YYREEE (reference sequence). These data originate in a study of radiotherapy plus CTLA-4 blockade in lung cancer. Study-wide background: Patients showed objective responses in about 20% of cases and disease control in under 35%.

Here immunoSEQ multiplex PCR was the method, and the copy in TCRdb shows in-frame clones only, minus some. The sample yields tens of thousands of clones, 85% to 90% seen once. The material sequenced was peripheral blood, taken from a patient treated with radiotherapy plus ipilimumab. This sequence joins TRBV5-4 and TRBJ1-2; tentative D call: TRBD1 (6 bases). The receptor was derived from a human donor with non-small cell lung cancer that progressed on radiotherapy plus ipilimumab. CDR3 nucleotides: TGTGCCAGCAGCCCGGACAGTTTGTCTAACTATGGCTACACCTTC. This sequence encodes CASSPDSLSNYGYTF.